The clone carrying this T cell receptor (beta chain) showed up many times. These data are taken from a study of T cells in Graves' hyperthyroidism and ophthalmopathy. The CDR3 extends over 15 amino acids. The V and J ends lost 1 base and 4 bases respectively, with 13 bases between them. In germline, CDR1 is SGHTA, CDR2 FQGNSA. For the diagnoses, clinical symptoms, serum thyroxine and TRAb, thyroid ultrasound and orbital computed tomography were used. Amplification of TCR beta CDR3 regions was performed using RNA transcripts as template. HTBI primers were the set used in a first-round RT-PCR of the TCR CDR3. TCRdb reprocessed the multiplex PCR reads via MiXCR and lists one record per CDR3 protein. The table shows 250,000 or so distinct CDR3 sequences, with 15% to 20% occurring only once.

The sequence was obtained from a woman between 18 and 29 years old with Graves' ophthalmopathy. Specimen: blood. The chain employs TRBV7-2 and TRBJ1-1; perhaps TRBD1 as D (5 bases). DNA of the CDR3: TGTGCCAGCAGCTTAGTCCAGGGTCCGGGCACTGAAGCTTTCTTT. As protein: CASSLVQGPGTEAFF.